The clone carrying this T cell receptor (beta chain) was observed once. CDR3 size: 12 residues. V gave up 6 bases and J gave up 6 bases, with 9 bases separating them. Germline-derived CDR1 and CDR2 are MNHEY and SMNVEV (reference sequence). The data are from a study of T cell changes during pregnancy in multiple sclerosis. The repertoire was sequenced with immunoSEQ multiplex PCR; TCRdb's copy has only in-frame clones and lacks some. The sample gives around 110,000 clones, about 90% of which show up once; approximately 1.5% is in the top ten. Material: peripheral blood, obtained in the third trimester of pregnancy. V usage is TRBV27 and J usage is TRBJ1-5; D gene ambiguous. The sequence derives from a female donor with multiple sclerosis, enrolled in a pregnancy study. Here the CDR3 DNA reads TGTGCCAGCAGCTCGCACGGTCAGCCCCAGCATTTT. Amino acid sequence: CASSSHGQPQHF.